The sequence of this T cell receptor beta chain was determined in a study of shared clonotypes between healthy human individuals. Concerning this clone: Its target is unknown.

General study results and limits: Shared clonotypes: about 5.3% naive CD4, around 3.5% naive CD8, under 2.5% memory CD4, over 0.3% memory CD8. It was expected that sequencing depth would affect clonotype sharing among donors.

Across several immunoSEQ plates, the genomic DNA of each subset was split evenly. Sequencing used immunoSEQ multiplex PCR; TCRdb keeps in-frame clones, though not all of them. The top ten hold around 0.37% of the sample, which has about 2.4 million clones, approximately 93% seen once. This CDR3 comprises 16 residues. The V segment lost 2 bases and the J segment 2 bases; nucleotides outside the gene matches: 4. Germline CDR1 MNHEY, CDR2 SMNVEV (reference sequence). The chain couples TRBV27 to TRBJ2-7; 12 bases agree with TRBD2. The sequence was collected from a young man in good health. Some clones in this sample may be carry-over from other donors' samples. The material sequenced was naive CD4+ T cells from PBMCs. Subset described: CD45RA+ positively selected. The CDR3 loop reads CASSLLAGGKPYEQYF. CDR3 nucleotide sequence: TGTGCCAGCAGTTTACTAGCGGGAGGGAAGCCCTACGAGCAGTACTTC.